The 18 T cell receptor beta chains presented below share a single source sample, sequenced in a study of CD8 T cells in Susac syndrome. After extraction with the RNeasy kit, roughly 0.5 to 1 ug of the RNA was reverse transcribed using random hexamers. One entry per CDR3 protein results from TCRdb running MiXCR on the immunoSEQ multiplex PCR reads. Here the sample spans approximately 190,000 distinct CDR3 sequences, roughly 95% being singletons. Source material: CD4+ T cells from PBMCs. These receptors were taken from a human donor with Susac syndrome.

The V call is TRBV13, the J call TRBJ2-3; tentatively, D is TRBD1 or TRBD2 (6 bases each). The CDR3 spans 16 residues. Per germline, CDR1 PRHDT and CDR2 FYEKMQ (reference sequence). The V gene lost 1 base and the J gene lost 3 bases, with 14 bases spanning the gap. CDR3 sequence: CASSLDKWGATDTQYF. CDR3 nucleotide sequence: TGTGCCAGCAGCTTAGATAAATGGGGGGCAACAGATACGCAGTATTTT.

The chain couples TRBV20-1 to TRBJ1-1; 9 nucleotides agree with TRBD1. Germline CDR1 reads DFQATT; CDR2 reads SNEGSKA (reference sequence). Trimming took 6 bases from V and 3 from J; bases not matched to a gene: 8. CDR3 length equals 14 residues. CDR3 nucleotides: TGCAGTGCCGAAGGCGACAGGGGGTACACTGAAGCTTTCTTT. Protein sequence: CSAEGDRGYTEAFF.

The rearrangement joins TRBV27 to TRBJ1-2, with 7 nucleotides matching TRBD1. The CDR3 covers 14 residues. V gave up 5 bases and J gave up 2 bases; unmatched junction bases: 5. CDR1 and CDR2 from the germline V gene are MNHEY and SMNVEV (reference sequence). CDR3: CASSRTGRNYGYTF. The CDR3 region has the DNA TGTGCCAGCAGTCGGACAGGCAGGAACTATGGCTACACCTTC.

V and J are TRBV5-1 and TRBJ2-7; TRBD2 matches 9 bases. J gave up 0 bases and V 3 bases, and 4 bases lay outside the gene matches. CDR1 is SGHRS and CDR2 is YFSETQ in the germline V gene. There are 15 residues in the CDR3. This CDR3 is CASSWGTSSSYEQYF. The CDR3 nucleotides are TGCGCCAGCAGCTGGGGGACTAGCAGCTCCTACGAGCAGTACTTC.

The V and J genes are TRBV5-6 and TRBJ2-1; 10 positions agree with TRBD2. Germline lookup yields CDR1 SGHDT and CDR2 YYEEEE. V lost 7 bases, J lost 9 bases, and 7 bases stayed unmatched. The CDR3 is 13 amino acids. CDR3: CASGLAGASEQFF. The CDR3, as DNA: TGTGCCAGCGGGCTAGCGGGAGCCAGTGAGCAGTTCTTC.

CDR3 coding DNA: TGTGCCAGCAAGGGACATGAGTTTCCCGAGCAGTACTTC. It specifies CASKGHEFPEQYF. The gene calls are TRBV14 and TRBJ2-7, with a weak D call TRBD1 (6 bases). From germline, CDR1 is SGHDN and CDR2 FVKESK. The CDR3 has 13 amino acids. Trimming removed 7 bases at V and 6 bases at J, with 16 bases between.

About this clonotype: At one end, the junction sequence differs from germline, possibly due to a read error. The rearrangement uses TRBV9 and TRBJ2-4; 8 nucleotides agree with TRBD2. CDR3 length: 14 amino acids. Germline CDR1 reads SGDLS; CDR2 reads YYNGEE. The CDR3 loop reads CASSQGLAENIQYF. CDR3 in DNA: TGTGCCAGCAGCCAAGGACTAGCCGAAAACATTCAGTACTTC.

V gene TRBV5-1 combines with J gene TRBJ2-7, with D possibly being TRBD1 (6 bases). The V end lost 6 bases, the J end lost 5 bases, and 15 bases lay between the germline ends. Germline loops: CDR1 SGHRS, CDR2 YFSETQ. CDR3 length: 13 residues. The CDR3, as DNA: TGCGCCAGCAAAATAACAGGGAGCGACGAGCAGTACTTC. It encodes CASKITGSDEQYF. Supplemented by reference TRBV5-1 and TRBJ2-7, the full variable domain reads KAGVTQTPRYLIKTRGQQVTLSCSPISGHRSVSWYQQTPGQGLQFLFEYFSETQRNKGNFPGRFSGRQFSNSRSEMNVSTLELGDSALYLCASKITGSDEQYFGPGTRLTVT.

This chain links TRBV29-1 with TRBJ2-7, with D maybe TRBD1 (6 bases). Germline V lookup: CDR1 SQVTM, CDR2 ANQGSEA. The germline V and J ends were trimmed by 4 bases and 1 base, with 8 bases remaining between them. The CDR3 is 12 amino acids. CDR3 region: CSVVQGSYEQYF. The CDR3 DNA reads as TGCAGCGTTGTACAGGGTTCCTACGAGCAGTACTTC.

This clonotype was counted once. This chain links TRBV12-3 or TRBV12-4 with TRBJ2-1; 9 bases fit TRBD2. V shed 3 bases, J shed 7 bases, and the junction held 10 bases outside the gene matches. The CDR3 sequence is 16 residues long. In DNA, the CDR3 is TGTGCCAGCAGTTTTGACGCGGGGGGGCAGGCGAATGAGCAGTTCTTC. Translating it yields CASSFDAGGQANEQFF.

The chain uses TRBV5-4 and TRBJ2-5; D possibly corresponds to TRBD1 (6 bases). The CDR3 runs to 14 residues. Germline loops: CDR1 SGHNT, CDR2 YYREEE (reference sequence). V lost 10 bases and J lost 2, with 18 bases in between. CDR3 sequence: CAGNPGAVQETQYF. The CDR3 DNA sequence: TGTGCCGGCAATCCAGGGGCCGTTCAAGAGACCCAGTACTTC.

The CDR3, as DNA: TGTGCCTGGACTCAATCAGATACGCAGTATTTT. It is translated as CAWTQSDTQYF. The gene calls are TRBV30 and TRBJ2-3; D ambiguous. V lost 4 bases to trimming and J lost 4 bases, with 6 bases between them. This CDR3 comprises 11 residues. CDR1 GTSNPN and CDR2 SVGIG come from the germline V gene (reference sequence). The full variable domain, rest sourced from reference TRBV30 and TRBJ2-3, is SQTIHQWPATLVQPVGSPLSLECTVEGTSNPNLYWYRQAAGRGLQLLFYSVGIGQISSEVPQNLSASRPQDRQFILSSKKLLLSDSGFYLCAWTQSDTQYFGPGTRLTVL.

This clonotype was seen once. J is TRBJ2-7 and V is TRBV6-2 or TRBV6-3; tentative D call: TRBD1 (6 bases). V was clipped by 4 bases and J by 3 bases, with 10 bases between them. Germline CDR1 and CDR2: MNHEY and SVGEGT. The CDR3 spans 13 residues. CDR3 in DNA: TGTGCCAGCAGTTCCGGACAGTTCTACGAGCAGTACTTC. Translating gives CASSSGQFYEQYF.

This clonotype occurred once. CDR3 in amino acids: CSSDRGSGGYTF. The CDR3 DNA sequence: TGCAGTTCCGACAGGGGATCAGGCGGCTACACCTTC. The rearrangement links TRBV20-1 to TRBJ1-2, with 8 bases fitting TRBD1. The germline gives CDR1 DFQATT, CDR2 SNEGSKA (reference sequence). The CDR3 runs to 12 residues. The J segment lost 8 bases and the V segment lost 8 bases, leaving 10 bases of the junction unmatched.

The rearrangement uses TRBV30 and TRBJ2-1, with D perhaps TRBD2 (6 bases). This CDR3 has 14 residues. The germline V gene has CDR1 GTSNPN and CDR2 SVGIG (reference sequence). Trimming cost V 4 bases and J 4 bases, with 14 bases left between them. This chain's CDR3 is CAWTSPGGYNEQFF. The CDR3 DNA is TGTGCCTGGACTTCACCTGGGGGGTACAATGAGCAGTTCTTC.

CDR3 protein: CASSFRGGTSYEQYF. CDR3 bases: TGTGCCAGCAGCTTTAGAGGGGGGACCTCCTACGAGCAGTACTTC. The chain recombines TRBV11-1 with TRBJ2-7, with D perhaps being TRBD1 or TRBD2 (6 bases each). With 3 bases removed from V and 0 bases from J, the gap between germline ends came to 12 bases. The CDR3 is 15 residues long. CDR1 SGHAT and CDR2 FQDESV come from the germline V gene (reference sequence).

The chain recombines TRBV2 with TRBJ1-6; D not certain. The CDR3 totals 13 residues. Germline V CDR1 and CDR2: SNHLY, FYNNEI. V lost 7 bases and J 12 bases, leaving 16 bases between the germline ends. CDR3 nucleotides: TGTGCCAGCATCCAGACCGCCTTGGGACCCCTCCACTTT. Its translation is CASIQTALGPLHF.

This CDR3 reads CSVRVAVYTDTQYF. The DNA of the CDR3 is TGCAGCGTTCGGGTAGCCGTATACACAGATACGCAGTATTTT. The chain uses TRBV29-1 and TRBJ2-3; D is ambiguous. The CDR3 spans 14 residues. V was cut by 5 bases and J by 2 bases, with 14 bases left in between. Germline V CDR1 and CDR2: SQVTM, ANQGSEA.